This T cell receptor beta chain emerged from a study of cytomegalovirus exposure and HLA in healthy donors (dated by TCRdb to about 2017). Concerning the study at large: An earlier analysis of approximately 640 of the donors reported approximately 290 Gb of sequence data and 100 million to 130 million unique TCR beta sequences from roughly 200 million T cells. An early release covering roughly 580 HLA-typed donors comprised approximately 300 gigabases of sequencing data and 65 million to 100 million unique TCR sequences. The genetic ancestry cluster associated with self-reported Caucasian donors included 65% to 90% of the roughly 380 genotyped donors. The study aimed to test whether cataloging public T cell receptors could reveal signatures of past pathogen exposure. Using immunosequencing, the study profiled T cell repertoires from approximately 700 subjects and related those repertoires to cytomegalovirus serostatus. Besides the first cohort of around 700 subjects, a separate validation cohort made up of roughly 120 different subjects was used. High-throughput TCR immunosequencing, statistical association of individual TCRs with disease status, and machine learning were combined to predict cytomegalovirus infection status. A later analysis re-analyzed previously published TCR beta repertoires from approximately 700 donors and added high-resolution HLA genotyping to study TCR occurrence patterns. The later analysis used no new phenotypic data to find candidate immune exposures, relying instead on TCR beta sequences and their occurrence across donors. An earlier analysis of 587 of the donors used high-throughput TCR beta sequencing to judge whether each TCR beta V gene segment behaved as functional or pseudogenic. Donor age, sex, ethnicity and CMV serostatus were collected together with the repertoire data. A later genetic analysis used genome-wide SNP genotypes for 398 of the 666 donors, treating that subset as a discovery cohort. All discovery cohort repertoires had been generated using a single sequencing platform. HLA typing included class I and class II loci at four-digit resolution. Typing coverage differed by locus: A, B, C, DRB1 and DQB1 were typed in roughly 629-630 donors, DQA1 in 522, DPA1 in some 570, and DPB1 in just under 490. About five DR-DQ haplotypes were treated as single units for association and clustering because of strong linkage in the cohort. Among approximately 370 genotyped donors of the cohort, an average of roughly 230,000 unique TCR beta nucleotide sequences was sequenced per donor, of which roughly 17% were non-productive. The paper's findings and limits, for the study overall: In this cohort, only TCR beta chains were sequenced, and detectable features were limited by the absence of alpha or paired-chain data. The classifier was reported to diagnose cytomegalovirus status with high specificity and sensitivity in both the original cohort and the validation cohort. When HLA alleles, especially DR and DQ, strongly co-occurred, TCR associations were difficult to assign to individual alleles. Specific HLA alleles were associated with around 18,000 TCR beta sequences at a false discovery rate of 0.05 in a later analysis. Most CMV-associated TCR beta chains appeared to be HLA-restricted in a later analysis, and the HLA associations seemed to be driven largely by CMV exposure. Because HLA typing was missing for some donors at each locus, association tests included only the typed subset. An association between a missense DCLRE1C variant and V-gene and J-gene trimming of TCR beta chains was found in a later genetic analysis and replicated in an independent cohort. The 87-base-pair reads could not distinguish some IMGT-functional V segments, including TRBV6-2 and TRBV6-3, so those segments were excluded. In vitro tests confirmed that three of the cytomegalovirus-associated TCR beta chains recognize cytomegalovirus antigens. A later analysis found that HLA-associated TCR beta chains were more clonally expanded and had lower generation probabilities than equally common non-associated chains. According to a later genetic analysis, donors in an Asian-associated ancestry cluster had fewer N-insertions in productive TCRs than the roughly 670-donor mean. Most TCR sequences were seen in very few donors, while some public TCRs were found in many individuals. The study gave a list of 150 to 200 TCR beta chains associated with cytomegalovirus. Over 15 rarely observed V segments, including chromosome 9 orphons, were excluded from the earlier analysis of several hundred of the donors because counts were too low. For the cohort, immune exposure information was limited to CMV serostatus. Linkage disequilibrium might explain the correlated functional status among segregating V segments, but an unknown experimental factor could not be ruled out. A later analysis found that TCR association rates varied across HLA loci, with DRB1 alleles showing the most associated TCRs and HLA-C alleles the fewest. It was suggested by the authors that the approach could potentially be generalized to other disease states and immunological phenotypes. Several of the top co-occurrence clusters appeared to be linked to parvovirus B19, influenza, CMV and Epstein-Barr virus, according to a later analysis. A further reported finding was that TCR beta sequences accurately predicted the HLA-A and HLA-B alleles for most subjects in the first cohort. In an earlier analysis of a few hundred of the donors, most TCR beta V segments were observed in productive rearrangements about 90% or about 30% of the time, broadly matching IMGT annotations. Presence/absence analyses assumed roughly uniform sequencing depth across donors, an assumption that may not hold. A cluster of highly shared sequence variants was judged likely to represent a technical artifact of the sequencing pipeline.

The cohort was made up of 666 healthy bone marrow donors. At the time of sampling, all cohort members were nominally healthy, though unrecorded immune exposures were likely present. The donor was CMV seronegative and was included in the group of approximately 350 seronegative cohort members. Every donor gave a peripheral blood sample, and the peripheral blood mononuclear cells from that sample were used for TCR beta sequencing. The Qiagen DNeasy Blood Extraction Kit was used to extract genomic DNA from the blood cell samples. From its cysteine to its phenylalanine, the CDR3 spans 13 amino acids. Of all the DNA, just the CDR3 is kept, 39 bases in frame from base 1. V is clipped by 5 bases and J by 10 bases, and the sequence between their germline boundaries is 12 bases long. The germline V gene (reference sequence) yields MNHNY for CDR1 and SVGAGI for CDR2. Concerning this clone: Its antigen has not been determined. No much larger clone exists at a distance of one base, and base qualities are not known.

Libraries were made using the immunoSEQ multiplex PCR assay. A mixture of 60 forward primers for TCR Vbeta segments and 13 reverse primers for TCR Jbeta segments was used in the multiplex PCR. The CDR3 region of rearranged TCR beta genes was amplified from genomic DNA with a multiplex PCR assay. Amplified TCR beta libraries were sequenced as 87-base-pair reads on the Illumina HiSeq System. The source study handled its data this way. A later analysis counted 75 million to 100 million unique TCR beta chains across the 640 or so repertoires, and 9 million to 14 million of these chains were shared by at least two donors. Raw reads were error-corrected and collapsed into unique sequences by a nearest-neighbor algorithm in which closely related sequences were merged to remove PCR and sequencing errors. CDR3 sequences were aligned to IMGT reference sequences to assign V, D and J gene segments. For a sequence to be retained, a match of at least six nucleotides was required to both a V gene segment and a J gene segment. A rearrangement counted as productive if the CDR3 had no stop codons and remained in frame with V and J, and every other rearrangement counted as non-productive. CDR3 was defined according to IMGT convention as the region running from the second conserved V-encoded cysteine to the conserved J-encoded phenylalanine. In an earlier analysis of some 550 of the donors, sequences lacking an unambiguous match to a single V gene segment were excluded. In an earlier analysis of several hundred of the donors, a V segment was called functional when productive rearrangements were above 56.7%, and segregating when the standard deviation between donors exceeded 5%. A statistical classification framework was built for diagnosing cytomegalovirus status from the catalog of TCR beta chain sequences. A later analysis assigned V and J genes by comparing TCR nucleotide sequences with IMGT/GENE-DB human TR gene sequences. A later analysis assigned CDR3 sequences and most-parsimonious VDJ recombination scenarios with the TCRdist pipeline. In a later analysis, every TCR beta chain was defined by the combination of its CDR3 amino acid sequence and its V-gene family, and reads without a unique V-gene family were dropped. A later analysis removed 550 to 700 highly shared, low-generation-probability nucleotide sequences to deal with suspected cross-contamination and a sequencing artifact. In a later analysis, a clonal expansion index was calculated for each public chain from normalized within-repertoire ranks of inferred template counts. In a later analysis, generation probabilities were computed using a VDJ recombination model fitted to out-of-frame rearrangements, and the results were checked against IGoR. Hypergeometric tests were used in a later analysis to score TCR-TCR, TCR-HLA and TCR-CMV co-occurrence, with a repertoire-size bias correction applied to the TCR pairs. False discovery rates were estimated in a later analysis by permuting HLA or CMV assignments 20 times. In a later analysis, co-occurring TCRs were grouped using DBSCAN, with TCRdist sequence similarity added in when clustering inside HLA-allele-positive subsets. Repertoires with fewer than 30,000 or more than 120,000 public chains were left out of co-occurrence clustering, as were five repertoires with anomalous nucleotide sharing. The table comes from immuneACCESS by way of TCRdb, which keeps in-frame sequences with V and J called. Part of the clones is missing from these tables; in studies checked, under half for an unresolved V gene and the rest for unknown reasons. V, J and clone size derive from that table, while D and trimming were established from the DNA sequence. For this sample there are about 100,000 clones; about 80% appear just once. The ten largest clones represent 3% to 3.5% of the sample.

The sample comprised PBMCs. The sequence links TRBV6-6 to TRBJ1-6; matching of 6 bases hints at TRBD1 as the D gene. The sequence was collected from a woman aged 40-49 years in good health and CMV-seronegative. The nucleotide sequence reads TGTGCCAGCAGTCAACAGGGTGACTCACCCCTCCACTTT. It encodes CASSQQGDSPLHF.